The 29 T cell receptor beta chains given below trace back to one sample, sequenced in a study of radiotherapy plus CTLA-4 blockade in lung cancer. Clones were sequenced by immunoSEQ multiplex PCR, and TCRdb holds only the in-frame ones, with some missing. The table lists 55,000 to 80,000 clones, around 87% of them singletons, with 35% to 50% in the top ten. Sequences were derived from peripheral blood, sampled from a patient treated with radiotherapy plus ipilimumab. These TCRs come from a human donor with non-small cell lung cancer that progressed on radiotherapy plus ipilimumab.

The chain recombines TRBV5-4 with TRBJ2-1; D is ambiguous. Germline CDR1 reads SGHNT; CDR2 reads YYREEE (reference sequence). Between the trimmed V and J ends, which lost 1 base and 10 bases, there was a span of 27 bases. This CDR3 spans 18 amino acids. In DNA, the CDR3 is TGTGCCAGCAGCTTGAACCCAAATAAGCCCGCGGCCCCCGGAGAGCAGTTCTTC. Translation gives CASSLNPNKPAAPGEQFF.

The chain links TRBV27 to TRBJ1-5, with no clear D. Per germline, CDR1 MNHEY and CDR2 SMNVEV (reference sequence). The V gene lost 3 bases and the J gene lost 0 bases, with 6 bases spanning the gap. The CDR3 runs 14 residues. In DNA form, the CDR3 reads TGTGCCAGCAGTTTGACCGTTAGCAATCAGCCCCAGCATTTT. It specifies CASSLTVSNQPQHF.

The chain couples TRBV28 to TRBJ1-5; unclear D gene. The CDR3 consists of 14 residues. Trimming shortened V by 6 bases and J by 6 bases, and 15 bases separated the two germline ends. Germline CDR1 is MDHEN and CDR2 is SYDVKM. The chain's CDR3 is CASSPAVDFQPQHF. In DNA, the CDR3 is TGTGCCAGCAGCCCAGCGGTTGATTTTCAGCCCCAGCATTTT.

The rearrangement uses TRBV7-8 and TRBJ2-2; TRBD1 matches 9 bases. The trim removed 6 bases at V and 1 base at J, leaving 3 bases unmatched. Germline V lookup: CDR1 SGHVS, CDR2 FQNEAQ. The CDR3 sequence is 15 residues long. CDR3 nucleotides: TGTGCCAGCAGAGAGGACAGGGGGAACACCGGGGAGCTGTTTTTT. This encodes CASREDRGNTGELFF.

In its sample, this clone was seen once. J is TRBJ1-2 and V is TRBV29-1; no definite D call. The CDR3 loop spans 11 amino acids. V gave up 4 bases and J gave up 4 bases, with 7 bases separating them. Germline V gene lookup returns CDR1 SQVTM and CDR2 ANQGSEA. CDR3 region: CSVGEVYGYTF. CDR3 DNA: TGCAGCGTTGGAGAGGTCTATGGCTACACCTTC.

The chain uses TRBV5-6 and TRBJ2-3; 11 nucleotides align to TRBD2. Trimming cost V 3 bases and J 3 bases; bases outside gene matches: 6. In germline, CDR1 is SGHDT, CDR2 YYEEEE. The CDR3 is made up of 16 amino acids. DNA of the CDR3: TGTGCCAGCAGCTACTTAGCGGGAGGGCAGACAGATACGCAGTATTTT. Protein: CASSYLAGGQTDTQYF.

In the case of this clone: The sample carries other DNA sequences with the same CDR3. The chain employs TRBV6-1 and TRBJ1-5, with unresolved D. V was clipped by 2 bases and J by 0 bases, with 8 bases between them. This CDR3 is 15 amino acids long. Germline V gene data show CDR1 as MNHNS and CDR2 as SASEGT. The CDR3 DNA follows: TGTGCCAGCAGTGAATTGGGAGGTAGCAATCAGCCCCAGCATTTT. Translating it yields CASSELGGSNQPQHF.

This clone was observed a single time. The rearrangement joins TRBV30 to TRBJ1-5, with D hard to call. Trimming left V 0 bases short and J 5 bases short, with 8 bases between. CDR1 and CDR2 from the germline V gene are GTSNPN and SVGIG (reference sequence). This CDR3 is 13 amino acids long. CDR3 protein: CAWSVSGDQPQHF. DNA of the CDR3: TGTGCCTGGAGTGTCTCCGGGGATCAGCCCCAGCATTTT. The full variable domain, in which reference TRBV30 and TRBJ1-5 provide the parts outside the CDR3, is SQTIHQWPATLVQPVGSPLSLECTVEGTSNPNLYWYRQAAGRGLQLLFYSVGIGQISSEVPQNLSASRPQDRQFILSSKKLLLSDSGFYLCAWSVSGDQPQHFGDGTRLSIL.

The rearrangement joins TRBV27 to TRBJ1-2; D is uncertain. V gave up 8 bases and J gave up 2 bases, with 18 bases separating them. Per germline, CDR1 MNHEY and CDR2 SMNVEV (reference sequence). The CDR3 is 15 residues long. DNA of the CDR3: TGTGCCAGCGGCGCTACAAATAGGGTGAACTATGGCTACACCTTC. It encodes CASGATNRVNYGYTF.

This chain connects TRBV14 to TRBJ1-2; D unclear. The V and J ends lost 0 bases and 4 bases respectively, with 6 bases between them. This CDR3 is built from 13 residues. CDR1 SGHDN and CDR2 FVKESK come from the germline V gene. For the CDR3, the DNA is TGTGCCAGCAGCCAAGACCGGGGCTATGGCTACACCTTC. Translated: CASSQDRGYGYTF.

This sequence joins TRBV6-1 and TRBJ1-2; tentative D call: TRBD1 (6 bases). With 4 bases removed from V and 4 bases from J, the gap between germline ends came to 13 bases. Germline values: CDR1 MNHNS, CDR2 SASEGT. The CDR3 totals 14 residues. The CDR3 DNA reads TGTGCCAGCAGTGCGGGACACCGGGCCTATGGCTACACCTTC. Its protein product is CASSAGHRAYGYTF.

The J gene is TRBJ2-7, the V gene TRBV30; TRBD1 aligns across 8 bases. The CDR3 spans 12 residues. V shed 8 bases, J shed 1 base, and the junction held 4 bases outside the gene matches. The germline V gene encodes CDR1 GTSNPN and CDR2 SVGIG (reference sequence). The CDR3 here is CASDRGSYEQYF. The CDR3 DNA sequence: TGTGCCAGTGACAGGGGATCCTACGAGCAGTACTTC.

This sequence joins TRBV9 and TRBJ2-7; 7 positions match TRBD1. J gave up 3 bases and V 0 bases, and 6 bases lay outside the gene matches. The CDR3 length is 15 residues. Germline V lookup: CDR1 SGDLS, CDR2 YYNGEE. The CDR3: CASSVGVTGSYEQYF. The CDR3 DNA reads TGTGCCAGCAGCGTAGGGGTGACAGGGAGCTACGAGCAGTACTTC.

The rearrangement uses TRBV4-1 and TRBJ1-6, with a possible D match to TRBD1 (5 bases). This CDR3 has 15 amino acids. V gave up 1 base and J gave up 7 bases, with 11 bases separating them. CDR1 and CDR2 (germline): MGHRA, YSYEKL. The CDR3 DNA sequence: TGCGCCAGCAGCCAAGGGGGCTCACGCAATTCACCCCTCCACTTT. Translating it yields CASSQGGSRNSPLHF.

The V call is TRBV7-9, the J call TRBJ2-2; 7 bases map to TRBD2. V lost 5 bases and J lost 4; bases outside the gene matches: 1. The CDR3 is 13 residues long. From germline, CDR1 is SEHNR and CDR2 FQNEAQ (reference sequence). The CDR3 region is CASSPSGTGELFF. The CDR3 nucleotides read TGTGCCAGCAGCCCTAGCGGCACCGGGGAGCTGTTTTTT.

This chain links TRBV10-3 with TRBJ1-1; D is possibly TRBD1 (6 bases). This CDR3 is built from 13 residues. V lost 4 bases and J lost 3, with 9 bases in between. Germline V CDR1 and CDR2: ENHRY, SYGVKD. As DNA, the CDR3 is TGTGCCATCAGTGCCAGGGGCGACACTGAAGCTTTCTTT. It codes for CAISARGDTEAFF.

The CDR3 region has the DNA TGTGCCAGCCGCAATGGGGTTGGGCCTTACGAGCAGTACGTC. Residues: CASRNGVGPYEQYV. V is TRBV28 and J is TRBJ2-7; D is uncertain. This CDR3 spans 14 amino acids. Germline V CDR1 and CDR2: MDHEN, SYDVKM. V lost 8 bases to trimming and J lost 4 bases, with 18 bases between them.

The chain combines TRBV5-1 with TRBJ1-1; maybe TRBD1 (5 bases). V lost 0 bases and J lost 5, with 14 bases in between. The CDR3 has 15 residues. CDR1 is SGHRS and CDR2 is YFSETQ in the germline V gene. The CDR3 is CASSLAGREATEAFF. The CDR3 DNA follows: TGCGCCAGCAGCTTGGCCGGCAGGGAAGCAACTGAAGCTTTCTTT.

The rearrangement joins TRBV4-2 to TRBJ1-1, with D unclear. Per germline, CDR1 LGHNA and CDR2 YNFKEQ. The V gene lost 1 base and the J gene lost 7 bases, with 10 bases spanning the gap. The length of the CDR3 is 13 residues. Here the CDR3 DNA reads TGTGCCAGCAGCCAAGTCGAGATACATGAAGCTTTCTTT. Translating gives CASSQVEIHEAFF.

In DNA, the CDR3 is TGTGCCAGCAGTTTTGGCCGGGGCAATCAGCCCCAGCATTTT. Its translation: CASSFGRGNQPQHF. This rearrangement joins TRBV28 to TRBJ1-5; D is undetermined. V lost 3 bases, J lost 2 bases, and 8 bases lay in between. There are 14 residues in the CDR3. CDR1 and CDR2 (germline): MDHEN, SYDVKM. Full variable domain (rest looked up from reference TRBV28 and TRBJ1-5): DVKVTQSSRYLVKRTGEKVFLECVQDMDHENMFWYRQDPGLGLRLIYFSYDVKMKEKGDIPEGYSVSREKKERFSLILESASTNQTSMYLCASSFGRGNQPQHFGDGTRLSIL.

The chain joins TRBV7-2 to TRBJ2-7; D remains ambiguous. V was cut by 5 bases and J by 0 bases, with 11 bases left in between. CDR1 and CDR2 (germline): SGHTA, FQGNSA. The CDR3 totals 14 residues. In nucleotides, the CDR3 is TGTGCCAGCAGCCACACTCTGAGCTCCTACGAGCAGTACGTC. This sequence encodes CASSHTLSSYEQYV.

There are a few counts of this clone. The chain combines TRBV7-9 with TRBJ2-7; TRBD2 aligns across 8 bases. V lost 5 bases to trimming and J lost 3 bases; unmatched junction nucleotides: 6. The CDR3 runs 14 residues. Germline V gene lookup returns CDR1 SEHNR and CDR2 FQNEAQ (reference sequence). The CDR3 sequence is CASSPGAGDYEQYF. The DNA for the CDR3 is TGTGCCAGCAGCCCGGGAGCGGGAGACTACGAGCAGTACTTC.

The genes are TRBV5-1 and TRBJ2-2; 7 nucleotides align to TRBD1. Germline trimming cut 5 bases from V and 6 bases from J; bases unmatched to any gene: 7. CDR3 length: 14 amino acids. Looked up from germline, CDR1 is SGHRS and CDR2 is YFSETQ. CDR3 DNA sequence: TGCGCCAGCAGACAGGGGAAGTCTCCCGGGGAGCTGTTTTTT. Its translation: CASRQGKSPGELFF.

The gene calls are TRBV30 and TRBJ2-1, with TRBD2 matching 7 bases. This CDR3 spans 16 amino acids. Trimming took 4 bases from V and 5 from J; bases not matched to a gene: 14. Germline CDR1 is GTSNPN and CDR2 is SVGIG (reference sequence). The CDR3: CAWILGGRGSNNEQFF. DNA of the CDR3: TGTGCCTGGATTTTGGGGGGGAGGGGATCTAACAATGAGCAGTTCTTC.

The CDR3: CASSFGGPGTGELFF. The CDR3 DNA reads TGTGCCAGCAGTTTCGGGGGGCCGGGGACCGGGGAGCTGTTTTTT. The chain links TRBV28 to TRBJ2-2; D possibly corresponds to TRBD2 (7 bases). This CDR3 has 15 residues. The ends were cut back, 3 bases at V and 5 bases at J, with 13 bases in the middle. Germline V lookup: CDR1 MDHEN, CDR2 SYDVKM.

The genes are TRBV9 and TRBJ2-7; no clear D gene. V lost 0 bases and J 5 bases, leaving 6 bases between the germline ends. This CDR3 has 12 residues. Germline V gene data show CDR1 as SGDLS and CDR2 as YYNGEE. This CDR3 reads CASSVEVHEQYV. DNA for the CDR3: TGTGCCAGCAGCGTAGAGGTCCACGAGCAGTACGTC.

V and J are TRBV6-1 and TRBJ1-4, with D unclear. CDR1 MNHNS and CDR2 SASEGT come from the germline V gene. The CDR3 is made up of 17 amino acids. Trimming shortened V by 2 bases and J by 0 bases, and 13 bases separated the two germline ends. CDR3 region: CASSENWVTATNEKLFF. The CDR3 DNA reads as TGTGCCAGCAGTGAAAATTGGGTCACTGCAACTAATGAAAAACTGTTTTTT.

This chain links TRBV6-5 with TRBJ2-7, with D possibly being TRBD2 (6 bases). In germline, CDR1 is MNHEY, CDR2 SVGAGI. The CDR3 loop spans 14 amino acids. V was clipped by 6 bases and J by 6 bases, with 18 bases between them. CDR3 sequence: CASSPVDRGGEQYF. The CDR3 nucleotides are TGTGCCAGCAGCCCCGTAGACCGGGGAGGCGAGCAGTACTTC.

CDR3: CAIRQVEEQYF. CDR3 nucleotide sequence: TGTGCCATCAGACAAGTAGAAGAGCAGTACTTC. This chain links TRBV10-3 with TRBJ2-7; D gene unclear. The CDR3 runs 11 residues. With 6 bases removed from V and 7 bases from J, the gap between germline ends came to 10 bases. Germline-derived CDR1 and CDR2 are ENHRY and SYGVKD.